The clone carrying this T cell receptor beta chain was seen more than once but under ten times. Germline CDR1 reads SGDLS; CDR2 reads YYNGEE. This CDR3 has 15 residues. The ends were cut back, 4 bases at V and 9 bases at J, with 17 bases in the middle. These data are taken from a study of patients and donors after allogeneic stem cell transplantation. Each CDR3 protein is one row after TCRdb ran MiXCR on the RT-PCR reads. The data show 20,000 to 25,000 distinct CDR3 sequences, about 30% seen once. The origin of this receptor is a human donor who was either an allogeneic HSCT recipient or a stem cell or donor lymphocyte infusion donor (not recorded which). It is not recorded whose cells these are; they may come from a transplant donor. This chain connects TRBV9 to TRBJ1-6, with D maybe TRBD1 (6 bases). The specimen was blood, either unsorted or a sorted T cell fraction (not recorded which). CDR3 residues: CASSLDSRRVSPLHF. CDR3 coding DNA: TGTGCCAGCAGCTTGGACAGCCGGAGGGTTTCACCCCTCCACTTT.